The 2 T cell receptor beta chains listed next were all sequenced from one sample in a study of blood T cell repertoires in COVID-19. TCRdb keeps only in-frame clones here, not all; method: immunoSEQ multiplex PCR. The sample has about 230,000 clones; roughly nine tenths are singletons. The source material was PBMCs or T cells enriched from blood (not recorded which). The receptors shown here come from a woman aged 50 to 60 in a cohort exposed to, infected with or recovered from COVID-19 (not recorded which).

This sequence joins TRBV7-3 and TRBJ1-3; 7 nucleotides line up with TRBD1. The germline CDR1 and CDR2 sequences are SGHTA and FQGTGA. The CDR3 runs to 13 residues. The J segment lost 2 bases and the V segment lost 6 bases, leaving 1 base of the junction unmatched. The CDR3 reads CASSTGAGNTIYF. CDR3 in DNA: TGTGCCAGCAGTACAGGGGCTGGAAACACCATATATTTT.

The chain's CDR3 is CASTNDRGASPLHF. The CDR3 DNA sequence: TGTGCCAGTACTAATGACAGGGGAGCTTCACCCCTCCACTTT. The V and J genes are TRBV19 and TRBJ1-6; 8 positions match TRBD1. The length of the CDR3 is 14 residues. CDR1 and CDR2 (germline): LNHDA, SQIVND (reference sequence). With V trimmed by 7 bases and J by 9 bases, 8 bases remained unmatched.